This is a list of T cell receptor beta chains from one sample in a study of blood T cell repertoires in COVID-19. The method was immunoSEQ multiplex PCR; TCRdb's version includes in-frame clones alone and lacks a portion of them. The table has over 350,000 clones, just under 90% seen once; the top ten hold roughly 9.4%. Sequencing used PBMCs or T cells enriched from blood (not recorded which). Source of these receptors: a woman aged 50 to 60 who had recovered from COVID-19. Both conserved end residues are part of each CDR3. Each record gives: clone size, V gene, CDR3 length, CDR3 protein. Only part of the rows carry a size: once, few, many, or a class if the clone is expanded.

. TRBV4-3 14 CASSRKRVPGELFF
. TRBV6-2/TRBV6-3 14 CASSYSGRGYEQYF
once TRBV7-9 17 CASSSDRGRSGANVLTF
once TRBV30 14 CAWSTRNSGDTIYF
few TRBV6-2/TRBV6-3 12 CASSYQGYGQYF
. TRBV6-5 13 CASSWTGDQPQHF
. TRBV16 14 CASIADSTNEKLFF
. TRBV24-1 16 CATSEGGLAAYNEQFF
once TRBV3-1/TRBV3-2 16 CASSQSGQGLAGELFF
. TRBV5-6 14 CASSLGQGHQPQHF
. TRBV7-9 15 CASSFLSLGGQTQYF
. TRBV7-9 16 CASSPRRQGQHQPQHF
. TRBV2 20 CASGGVGVVDKFYSNQPQHF
once TRBV3-1/TRBV3-2 16 CASSQDRRAGPYEQYF
. TRBV7-2 15 CASSSGTSGADTQYF
once TRBV11-2 17 CASSLGVNSGGAYEQYF
few TRBV27 14 CASSQISKGNTIYF
. TRBV5-1 13 CASSLGTPGVLTF
. TRBV2 13 CASSFEGNTEAFF
. TRBV5-8 15 CASSLRDRVFRGYTF
. TRBV18 18 CASSPSVPGQGPNYGYTF
. TRBV7-9 16 CASSLGRDISPDTQYF
. TRBV7-8 13 CASSTSGANVLTF
. TRBV5-4 13 CASSQDRVRGYTF
once TRBV4-2 15 CASSQESPGYTEAFF